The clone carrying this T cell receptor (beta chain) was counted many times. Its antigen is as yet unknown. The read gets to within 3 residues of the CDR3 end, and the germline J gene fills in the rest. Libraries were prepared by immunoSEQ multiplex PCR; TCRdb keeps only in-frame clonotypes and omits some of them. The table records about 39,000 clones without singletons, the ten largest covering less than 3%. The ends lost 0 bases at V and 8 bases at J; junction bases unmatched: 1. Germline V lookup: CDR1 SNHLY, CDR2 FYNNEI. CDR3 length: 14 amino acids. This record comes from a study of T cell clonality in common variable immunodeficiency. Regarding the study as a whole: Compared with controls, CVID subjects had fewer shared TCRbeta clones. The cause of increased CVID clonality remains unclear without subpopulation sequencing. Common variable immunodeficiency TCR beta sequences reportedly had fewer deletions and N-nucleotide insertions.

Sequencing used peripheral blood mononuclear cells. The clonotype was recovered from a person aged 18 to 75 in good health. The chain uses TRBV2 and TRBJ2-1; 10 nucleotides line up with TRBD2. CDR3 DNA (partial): TGTGCCAGCAGTGAAGCTAGCGGGAGGTATGAG. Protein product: CASSEASGRYE. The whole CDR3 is CASSEASGRYEQFF.